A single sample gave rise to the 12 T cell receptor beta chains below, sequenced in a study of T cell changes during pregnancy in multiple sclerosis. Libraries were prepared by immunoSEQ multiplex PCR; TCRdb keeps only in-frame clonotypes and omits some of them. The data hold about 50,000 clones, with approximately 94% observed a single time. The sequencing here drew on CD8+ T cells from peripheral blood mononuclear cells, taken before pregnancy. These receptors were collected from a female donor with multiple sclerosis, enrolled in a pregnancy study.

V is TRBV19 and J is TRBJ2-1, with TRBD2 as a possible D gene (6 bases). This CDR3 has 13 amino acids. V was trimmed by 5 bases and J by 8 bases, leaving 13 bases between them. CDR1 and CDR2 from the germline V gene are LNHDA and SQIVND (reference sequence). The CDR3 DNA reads TGTGCCAGTAGTGGTGTCGGAGGGGATGAGCAGTTCTTC. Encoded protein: CASSGVGGDEQFF.

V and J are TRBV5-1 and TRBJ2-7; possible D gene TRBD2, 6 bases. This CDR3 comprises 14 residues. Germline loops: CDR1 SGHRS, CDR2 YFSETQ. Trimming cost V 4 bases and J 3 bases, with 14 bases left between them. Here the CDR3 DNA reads TGCGCCAGCAGCCTGGGACTTCTAGACTACGAGCAGTACTTC. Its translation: CASSLGLLDYEQYF. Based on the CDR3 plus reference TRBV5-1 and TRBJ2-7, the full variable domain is KAGVTQTPRYLIKTRGQQVTLSCSPISGHRSVSWYQQTPGQGLQFLFEYFSETQRNKGNFPGRFSGRQFSNSRSEMNVSTLELGDSALYLCASSLGLLDYEQYFGPGTRLTVT.

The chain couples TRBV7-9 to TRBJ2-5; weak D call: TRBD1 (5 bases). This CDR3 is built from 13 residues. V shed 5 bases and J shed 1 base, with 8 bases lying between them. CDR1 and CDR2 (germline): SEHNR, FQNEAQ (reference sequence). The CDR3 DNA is TGTGCCAGCAGCCCCGACAGCCAAGAGACCCAGTACTTC. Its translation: CASSPDSQETQYF.

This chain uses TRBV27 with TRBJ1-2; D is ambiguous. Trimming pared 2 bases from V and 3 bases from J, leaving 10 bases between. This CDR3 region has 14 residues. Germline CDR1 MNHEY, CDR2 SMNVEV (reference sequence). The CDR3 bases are TGTGCCAGCAGTTTACAGGTTACCCACTATGGCTACACCTTC. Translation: CASSLQVTHYGYTF.

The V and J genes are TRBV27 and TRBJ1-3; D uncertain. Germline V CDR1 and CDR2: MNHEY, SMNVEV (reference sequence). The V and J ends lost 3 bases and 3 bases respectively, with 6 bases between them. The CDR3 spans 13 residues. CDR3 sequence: CASSFGVGNTIYF. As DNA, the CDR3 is TGTGCCAGCAGTTTTGGAGTTGGAAACACCATATATTTT.

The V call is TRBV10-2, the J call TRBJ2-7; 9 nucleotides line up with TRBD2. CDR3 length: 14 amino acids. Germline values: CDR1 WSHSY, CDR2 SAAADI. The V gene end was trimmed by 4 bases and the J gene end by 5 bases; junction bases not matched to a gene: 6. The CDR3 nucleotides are TGCGCCAGCAGTGGTATAGCGGGAGACAACGAGCAGTACTTC. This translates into CASSGIAGDNEQYF.

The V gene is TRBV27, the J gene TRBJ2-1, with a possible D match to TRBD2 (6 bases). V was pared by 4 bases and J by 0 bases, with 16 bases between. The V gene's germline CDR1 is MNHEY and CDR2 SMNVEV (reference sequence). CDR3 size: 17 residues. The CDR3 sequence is CASSWMGGSDSYNEQFF. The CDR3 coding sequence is TGTGCCAGCAGTTGGATGGGAGGCAGCGACTCCTACAATGAGCAGTTCTTC.

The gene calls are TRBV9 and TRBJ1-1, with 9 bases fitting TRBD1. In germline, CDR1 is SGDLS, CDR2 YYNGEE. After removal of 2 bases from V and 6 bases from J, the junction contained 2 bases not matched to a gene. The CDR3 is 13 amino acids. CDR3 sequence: CASSVGDRAEAFF. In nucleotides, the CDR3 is TGTGCCAGCAGCGTGGGGGACAGGGCTGAAGCTTTCTTT. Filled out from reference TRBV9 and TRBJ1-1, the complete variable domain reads DSGVTQTPKHLITATGQRVTLRCSPRSGDLSVYWYQQSLDQGLQFLIQYYNGEERAKGNILERFSAQQFPDLHSELNLSSLELGDSALYFCASSVGDRAEAFFGQGTRLTVV.

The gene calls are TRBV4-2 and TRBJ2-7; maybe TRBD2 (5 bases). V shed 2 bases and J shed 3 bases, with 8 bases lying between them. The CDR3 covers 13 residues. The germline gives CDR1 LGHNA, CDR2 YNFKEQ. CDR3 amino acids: CASSQSTSYEQYF. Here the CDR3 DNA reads TGTGCCAGCAGCCAATCCACTAGCTACGAGCAGTACTTC.

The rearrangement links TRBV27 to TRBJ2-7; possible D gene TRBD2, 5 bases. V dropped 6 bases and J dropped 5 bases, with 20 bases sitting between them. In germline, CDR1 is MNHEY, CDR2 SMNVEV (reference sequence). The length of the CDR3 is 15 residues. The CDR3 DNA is TGTGCCAGCAGCCTCCTTTCAGGCGGGTCAGACGAGCAGTACTTC. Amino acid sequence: CASSLLSGGSDEQYF.

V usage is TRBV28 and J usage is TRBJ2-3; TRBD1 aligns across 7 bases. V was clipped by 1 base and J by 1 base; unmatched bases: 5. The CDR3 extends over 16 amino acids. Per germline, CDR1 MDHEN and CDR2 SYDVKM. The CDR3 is CASSLLGQVRTDTQYF. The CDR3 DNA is TGTGCCAGCAGTTTATTAGGACAGGTTCGCACAGATACGCAGTATTTT.

The DNA of the CDR3 is TGCGCCAGCAGCCAAGGCGTGGACTTAAACTCCTACGAGCAGTACTTC. Its translation: CASSQGVDLNSYEQYF. The chain recombines TRBV4-1 with TRBJ2-7; D may be TRBD2 (5 bases). Trimming stripped 1 base from V and 0 bases from J, with 13 bases between. The CDR3 is 16 residues long. Germline CDR1 reads MGHRA; CDR2 reads YSYEKL.